This T cell receptor (beta chain) is drawn from a study of shared clonotypes between healthy human individuals. Looking at the study overall: Each donor's CD4 naive and CD4 memory cells filled three plates apiece, CD8 naive two, and CD8 memory one.

Trimming stripped 0 bases from V and 3 bases from J, with 13 bases between. The CDR3 has 15 residues. The germline gives CDR1 SGHRS, CDR2 YFSETQ. Sequencing used immunoSEQ multiplex PCR; TCRdb keeps in-frame clones, though not all of them. The sample contains more than 2,000,000 clones, approximately 93% of which appear only once. The chain has TRBV5-1 and TRBJ2-7; a possible D gene is TRBD1 (5 bases). The sample comprised naive CD4+ T cells from PBMCs. This sample's subset: CD45RA+ positively selected. The sequence derives from a man in his late teens or twenties in good health. Some clones in this sample may be carry-over from other donors' samples. The DNA for the CDR3 is TGCGCCAGCAGCTTGGACAGGCGTGACTTCTACGAGCAGTACTTC. It yields the protein CASSLDRRDFYEQYF.